This T cell receptor (beta chain) was retrieved from a study of CD8 T cells in ankylosing spondylitis. By quantitative 5'-RACE with molecular barcodes, the TCR beta libraries were made. MiXCR was run by TCRdb on the 5' RACE reads, yielding one entry per CDR3 protein. Counted here are hundreds of thousands of distinct CDR3 sequences, 10% to 15% occurring once; the ten biggest clones make up 0.51%. Overall study findings and caveats: A TCR beta motif of roughly 8 highly homologous variants seemed to mark ankylosing spondylitis blood. CD8+ disease-linked clones were present at relatively low frequencies in blood. Researchers reportedly found disease-linked clones significantly enriched in matched ankylosing spondylitis synovial fluid.

Comments on this clonotype: Its antigen is unidentified.

The sequenced sample was blood, either unsorted or a sorted T cell fraction (not recorded which). This TCR came from a male donor with ankylosing spondylitis.

The CDR3 region has the DNA TGTGCCAGCTCACTTCTGGCAGGGAGTAACACTGAAGCTTTCTTT. As protein: CASSLLAGSNTEAFF. The V and J genes are TRBV18 and TRBJ1-1; possible D gene TRBD1, 5 bases. Germline values: CDR1 KGHSH, CDR2 LQKENI. The CDR3 runs to 15 residues. V was pared by 4 bases and J by 2 bases, with 14 bases between.